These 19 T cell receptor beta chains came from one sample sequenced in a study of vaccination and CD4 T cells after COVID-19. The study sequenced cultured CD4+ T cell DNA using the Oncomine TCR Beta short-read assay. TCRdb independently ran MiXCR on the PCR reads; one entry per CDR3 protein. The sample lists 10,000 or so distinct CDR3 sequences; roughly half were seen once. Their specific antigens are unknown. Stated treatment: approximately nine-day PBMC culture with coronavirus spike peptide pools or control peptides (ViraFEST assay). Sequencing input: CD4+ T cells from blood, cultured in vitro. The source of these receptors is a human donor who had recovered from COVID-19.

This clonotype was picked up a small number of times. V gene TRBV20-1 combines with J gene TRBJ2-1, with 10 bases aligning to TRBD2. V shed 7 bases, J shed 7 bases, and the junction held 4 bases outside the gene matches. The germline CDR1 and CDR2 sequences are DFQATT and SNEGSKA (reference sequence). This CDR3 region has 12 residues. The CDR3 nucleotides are TGCAGTGTAGCGGGGGGCTCAAATGAGCAGTTCTTC. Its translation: CSVAGGSNEQFF.

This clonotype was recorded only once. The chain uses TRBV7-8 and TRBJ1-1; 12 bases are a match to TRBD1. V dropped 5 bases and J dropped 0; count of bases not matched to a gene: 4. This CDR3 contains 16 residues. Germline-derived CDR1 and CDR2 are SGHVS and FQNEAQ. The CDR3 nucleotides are TGTGCCAGCAGCCCCCGGGACAGGGGGCTGAACACTGAAGCTTTCTTT. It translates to CASSPRDRGLNTEAFF.

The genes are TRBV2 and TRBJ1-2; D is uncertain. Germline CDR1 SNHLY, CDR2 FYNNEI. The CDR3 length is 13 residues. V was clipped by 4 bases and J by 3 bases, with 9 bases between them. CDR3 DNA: TGTGCCAGCAGTGTAAACAGCTACTATGGCTACACCTTC. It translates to CASSVNSYYGYTF.

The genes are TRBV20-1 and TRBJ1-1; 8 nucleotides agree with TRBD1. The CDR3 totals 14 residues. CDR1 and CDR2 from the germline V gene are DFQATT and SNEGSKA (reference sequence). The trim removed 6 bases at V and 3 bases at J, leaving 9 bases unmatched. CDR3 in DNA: TGCAGTGCCCCCAGGACAGGGAAGGACACTGAAGCTTTCTTT. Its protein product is CSAPRTGKDTEAFF.

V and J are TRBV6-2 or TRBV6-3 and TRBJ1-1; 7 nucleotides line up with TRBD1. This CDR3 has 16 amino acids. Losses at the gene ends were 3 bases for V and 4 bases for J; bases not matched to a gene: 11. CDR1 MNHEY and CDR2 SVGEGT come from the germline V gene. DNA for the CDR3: TGTGCCAGCAGTTATGGTAGGGGGCGAGCAGGCACTGAAGCTTTCTTT. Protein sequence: CASSYGRGRAGTEAFF.

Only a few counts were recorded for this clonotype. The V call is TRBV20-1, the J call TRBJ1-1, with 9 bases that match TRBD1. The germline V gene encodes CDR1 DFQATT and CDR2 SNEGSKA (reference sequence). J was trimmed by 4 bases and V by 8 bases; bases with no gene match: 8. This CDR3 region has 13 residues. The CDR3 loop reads CSTTGGTSTEAFF. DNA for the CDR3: TGCAGTACCACAGGGGGCACGAGCACTGAAGCTTTCTTT.

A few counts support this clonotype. The CDR3 here is CASSWQGPWEQYF. CDR3 DNA: TGTGCCAGCAGTTGGCAGGGCCCCTGGGAGCAGTACTTC. The V call is TRBV6-2 or TRBV6-3, the J call TRBJ2-7, with D possibly being TRBD1 (5 bases). V lost 4 bases, J lost 7 bases, and 14 bases lay in between. The CDR3 totals 13 residues. Germline values: CDR1 MNHEY, CDR2 SVGEGT.

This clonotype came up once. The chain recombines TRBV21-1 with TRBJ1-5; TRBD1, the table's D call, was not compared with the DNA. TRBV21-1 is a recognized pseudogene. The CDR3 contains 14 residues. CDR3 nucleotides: TGTGTCAGCAGCACTGGGACAGGCCCTCAGCCCCAGCATTTT. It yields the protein CVSSTGTGPQPQHF.

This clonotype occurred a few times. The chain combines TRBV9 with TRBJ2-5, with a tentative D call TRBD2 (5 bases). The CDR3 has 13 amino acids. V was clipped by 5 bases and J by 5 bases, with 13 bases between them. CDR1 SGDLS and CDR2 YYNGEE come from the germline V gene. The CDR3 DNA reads TGTGCCAGCAGTCGAGGGCTGCGGGAGACCCAGTACTTC. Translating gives CASSRGLRETQYF.

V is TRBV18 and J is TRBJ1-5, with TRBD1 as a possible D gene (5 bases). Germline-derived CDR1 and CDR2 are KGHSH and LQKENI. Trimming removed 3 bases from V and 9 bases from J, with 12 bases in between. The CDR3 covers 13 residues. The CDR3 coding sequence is TGTGCCAGCTCACCGGGACGGCAATGGCCCCAGCATTTT. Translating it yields CASSPGRQWPQHF.

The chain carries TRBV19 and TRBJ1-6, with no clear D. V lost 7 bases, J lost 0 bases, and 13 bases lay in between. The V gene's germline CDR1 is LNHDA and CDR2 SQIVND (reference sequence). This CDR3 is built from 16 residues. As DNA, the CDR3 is TGTGCCAGTACCGACCCCATGAACTCCTATAATTCACCCCTCCACTTT. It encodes CASTDPMNSYNSPLHF.

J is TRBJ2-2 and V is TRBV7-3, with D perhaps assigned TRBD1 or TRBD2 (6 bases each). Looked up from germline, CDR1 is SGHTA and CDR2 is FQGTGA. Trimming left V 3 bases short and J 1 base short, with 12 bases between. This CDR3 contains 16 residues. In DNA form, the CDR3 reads TGTGCCAGCAGCTTCCGGGGGCCCCAGAACACCGGGGAGCTGTTTTTT. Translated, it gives CASSFRGPQNTGELFF.

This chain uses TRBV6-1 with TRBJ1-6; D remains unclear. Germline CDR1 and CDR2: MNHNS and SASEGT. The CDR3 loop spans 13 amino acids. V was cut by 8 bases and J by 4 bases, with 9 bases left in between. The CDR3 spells CASDMDYNSPLHF. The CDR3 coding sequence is TGTGCCAGCGACATGGATTATAATTCACCCCTCCACTTT.

CDR3 nucleotide sequence: TGTGCCAGCAGTCTCAGGGAAAACTATGGCTACACCTTC. Encoded protein: CASSLRENYGYTF. The chain employs TRBV12-3 or TRBV12-4 and TRBJ1-2; the D gene is possibly TRBD1 (5 bases). The CDR3 is 13 residues long. Between the trimmed V and J ends, which lost 5 bases and 2 bases, there was a span of 9 bases.

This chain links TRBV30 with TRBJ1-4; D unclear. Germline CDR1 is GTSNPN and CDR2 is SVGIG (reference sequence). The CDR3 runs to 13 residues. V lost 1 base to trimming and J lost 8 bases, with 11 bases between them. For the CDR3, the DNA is TGTGCCTGGAGTGGTATCAGTCGCGAAAAACTGTTTTTT. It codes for CAWSGISREKLFF.

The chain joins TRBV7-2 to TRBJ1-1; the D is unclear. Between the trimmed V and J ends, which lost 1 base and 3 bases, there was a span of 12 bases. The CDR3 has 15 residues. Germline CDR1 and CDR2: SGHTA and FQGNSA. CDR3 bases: TGTGCCAGCAGCTTAGGGTCAGCGGCCTACACTGAAGCTTTCTTT. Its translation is CASSLGSAAYTEAFF. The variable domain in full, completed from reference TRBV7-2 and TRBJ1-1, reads GAGVSQSPSNKVTEKGKDVELRCDPISGHTALYWYRQSLGQGLEFLIYFQGNSAPDKSGLPSDRFSAERTGGSVSTLTIQRTQQEDSAVYLCASSLGSAAYTEAFFGQGTRLTVV.

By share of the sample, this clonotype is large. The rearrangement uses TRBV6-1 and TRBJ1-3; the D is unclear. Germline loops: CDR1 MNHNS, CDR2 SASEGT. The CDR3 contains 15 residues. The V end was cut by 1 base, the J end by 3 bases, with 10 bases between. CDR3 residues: CASSEVLLGGNTIYF. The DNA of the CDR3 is TGTGCCAGCAGTGAAGTCCTTTTGGGTGGAAACACCATATATTTT.

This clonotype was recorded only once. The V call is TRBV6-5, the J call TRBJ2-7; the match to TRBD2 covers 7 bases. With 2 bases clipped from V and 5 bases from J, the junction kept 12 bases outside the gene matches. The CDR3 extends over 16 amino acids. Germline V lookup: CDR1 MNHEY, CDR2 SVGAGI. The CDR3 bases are TGTGCCAGCAGTTACCAGGTGACGGGGGGTCAGGACGAGCAGTACTTC. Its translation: CASSYQVTGGQDEQYF.

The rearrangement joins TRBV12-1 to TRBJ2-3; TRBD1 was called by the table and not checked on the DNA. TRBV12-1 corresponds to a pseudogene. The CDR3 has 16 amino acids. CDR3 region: CASSFAQGVVTDTQYF. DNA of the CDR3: TGTGCCAGCAGCTTTGCCCAGGGGGTCGTCACAGATACGCAGTATTTT.